Described below is a single T cell receptor (beta chain) sequence and its context. The antigen is unknown. The entirety of the isolated RNA underwent reverse transcription, so expressed TCRB transcripts were sequenced. Some clones are missing from TCRdb's copy, which holds only in-frame ones; the method was immunoSEQ multiplex PCR. The table lists roughly 100,000 clones, approximately 30% of them singletons. The source of the sample is a study of beta chain features in type 1 diabetes. In the study overall: Sorted cells numbering some 110,000,000 were examined across all samples. Broader study findings: Significant though moderate, a shortening of TCRB CDR3s appeared in all four CD4+ subsets of Type 1 diabetes patients. For TCRB rearrangement, an influence of HLA type remained unresolved here.

A single heparinised blood sample, averaging approximately 110 mL, was obtained per donor. The origin of this receptor is a woman under 30 with type 1 diabetes. The sample taken for sequencing was central memory CD4+ T cells from blood.

The chain's CDR3 is CATKPGGTDTQYF. The CDR3 DNA sequence: TGTGCCACAAAACCGGGAGGCACAGATACGCAGTATTTT. The V and J genes are TRBV28 and TRBJ2-3; D possibly corresponds to TRBD2 (6 bases). This CDR3 has 13 amino acids. CDR1 is MDHEN and CDR2 is SYDVKM in the germline V gene. Trimming took off 10 bases at V and 1 base at J, with 12 bases between the two ends.